Reported below is one T cell receptor beta chain. This clone showed up just once. It has no known antigen specificity. No much larger clone exists at a distance of one base, and base qualities are not known. This specimen belongs to a study of blood T cell repertoires in COVID-19 (dated by TCRdb to 2019 to 2021). In terms of the full investigation: The collaborator samples originated in the United States, Italy and Spain and spanned the acute and convalescent phases of COVID-19. The material from the prospective study consisted of cDNA or gDNA derived from T cells, B-cell-depleted T cells, or PBMCs. The repertoires were released in a freely available public database intended as a resource for research on the immune response to SARS-CoV-2. Where available, HLA class I and class II types were taken from metadata supplied by the sample provider and were not determined by assay-based typing. Nearly every sample came with metadata listing a de-identified subject ID, COVID-19 status, age in years and sex. Samples were obtained from the ongoing ImmuneRACE study (first 160 participants) and from 1,200 or so subjects provided by 6 global collaborators. The dataset comprised deeply sampled blood TCRbeta repertoires from subjects exposed to, actively infected with, or recovered from COVID-19.

In the prospective study, participants were about 18 to 90 years old, resided in around 25 geographic areas of the United States, and were enrolled through a virtual design. In the prospective study, participants were assigned to cohorts based on the clinical history participants reported in a screening survey and a study questionnaire. A participant counted as exposed if, within 2 weeks of entering the study, that participant had been in contact with someone who had a PCR-confirmed or clinician-diagnosed COVID-19 case. In the prospective study, mobile phlebotomists collected whole blood, serum and a nasopharyngeal or oropharyngeal swab from each participant. Over a 2-month period, participants in the prospective study had the option of providing additional blood draws and questionnaires. Before DNA extraction, prospective study blood samples were shipped either frozen or at room temperature. The immunoSEQ Assay, a bias-controlled multiplex PCR, was used to amplify TCRbeta CDR3 regions from genomic DNA. On the study's bioinformatics: The number of nucleated cells in each sample was estimated by amplification of reference gene primers within the assay. To quantify the absolute abundance of each unique TCRbeta CDR3 rearrangement, sequence reads were collapsed and filtered. For each sample, productive Simpson clonality was calculated as the square root of Simpson's diversity index across productive rearrangements. In its TCRdb copy, this immuneACCESS table keeps in-frame sequences only and misses some clones. Where compared with another copy, unresolved V genes explain less than half of these, and the others have no known cause. V and J calls and clone size are as listed in that table; D and trimming were resolved from the DNA. The sample includes hundreds of thousands of clones, with around 80% observed a single time. Of the sample, less than 5.5% is held by the ten largest clones.

CDR1 is given as SGHTA and CDR2 as FQGNSA, both from the germline V gene. The junction shows trimming of 3 bases on V and 3 bases on J, and the gene matches do not reach 5 bases of it. From cysteine to phenylalanine, the CDR3 is 16 amino acids long. The entry retains the CDR3 DNA only, 48 bases that are in frame from base 1. Overall study outcomes, separate from this receptor: The amount of clinical and demographic metadata varied by source and participant and was provided uncurated.

The chain couples TRBV7-2 to TRBJ2-1; a stretch of 10 junction bases matches TRBD2. The TCR sequence derives from a man in his forties who had been exposed to COVID-19. Sequencing was carried out using PBMCs or T cells enriched from blood (not recorded which). Here the CDR3 is given as CASSFRLAGGYNEQFF. The nucleotides read TGTGCCAGCAGCTTCAGATTAGCGGGAGGCTACAATGAGCAGTTCTTC.